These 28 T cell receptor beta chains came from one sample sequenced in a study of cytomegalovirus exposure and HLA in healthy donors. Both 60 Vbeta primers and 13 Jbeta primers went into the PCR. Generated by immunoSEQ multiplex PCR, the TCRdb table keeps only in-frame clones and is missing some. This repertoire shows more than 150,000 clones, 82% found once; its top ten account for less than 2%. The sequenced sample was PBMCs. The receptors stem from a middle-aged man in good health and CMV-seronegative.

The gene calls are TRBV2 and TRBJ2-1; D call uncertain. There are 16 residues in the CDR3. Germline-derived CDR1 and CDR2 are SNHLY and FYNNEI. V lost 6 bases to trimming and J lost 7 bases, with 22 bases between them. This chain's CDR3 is CASRGLGAYTANEQFF. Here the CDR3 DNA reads TGTGCCAGCAGAGGATTAGGAGCGTATACGGCGAATGAGCAGTTCTTC.

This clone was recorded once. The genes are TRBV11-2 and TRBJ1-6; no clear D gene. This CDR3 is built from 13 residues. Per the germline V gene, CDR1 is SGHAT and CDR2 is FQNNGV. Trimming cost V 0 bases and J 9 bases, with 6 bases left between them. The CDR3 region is CASSLDIISPLHF. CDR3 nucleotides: TGTGCCAGCAGCTTAGATATAATTTCACCCCTCCACTTT.

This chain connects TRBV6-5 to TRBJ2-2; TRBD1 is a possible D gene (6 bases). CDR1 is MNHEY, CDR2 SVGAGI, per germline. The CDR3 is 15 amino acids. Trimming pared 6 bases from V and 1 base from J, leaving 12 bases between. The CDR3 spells CASRRGHLNTGELFF. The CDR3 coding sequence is TGTGCCAGCAGGAGGGGACACCTGAACACCGGGGAGCTGTTTTTT.

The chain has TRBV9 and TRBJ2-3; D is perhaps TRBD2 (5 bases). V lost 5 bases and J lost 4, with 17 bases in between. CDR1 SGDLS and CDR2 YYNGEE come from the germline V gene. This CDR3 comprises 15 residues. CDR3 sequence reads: CASRPPGQEADTQYF. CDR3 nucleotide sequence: TGTGCCAGCAGGCCCCCCGGCCAGGAGGCAGATACGCAGTATTTT. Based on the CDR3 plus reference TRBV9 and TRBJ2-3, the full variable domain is DSGVTQTPKHLITATGQRVTLRCSPRSGDLSVYWYQQSLDQGLQFLIQYYNGEERAKGNILERFSAQQFPDLHSELNLSSLELGDSALYFCASRPPGQEADTQYFGPGTRLTVL.

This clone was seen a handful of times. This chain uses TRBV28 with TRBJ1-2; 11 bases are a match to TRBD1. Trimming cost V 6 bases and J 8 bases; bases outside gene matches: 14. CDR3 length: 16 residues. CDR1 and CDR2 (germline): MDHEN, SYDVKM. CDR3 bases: TGTGCCAGCAGCACCGCCGGGACAGGGGGACCCTGGGGCTACACCTTC. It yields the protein CASSTAGTGGPWGYTF.

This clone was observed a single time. Written as DNA, the CDR3 is TGTGCCAGCAGCGCCGAGAAGTCTCAAGAGACCCAGTACTTC. Translating it yields CASSAEKSQETQYF. This chain connects TRBV9 to TRBJ2-5; no clear D. Germline values: CDR1 SGDLS, CDR2 YYNGEE. The CDR3 sequence is 14 residues long. Trimming took off 3 bases at V and 2 bases at J, with 11 bases between the two ends.

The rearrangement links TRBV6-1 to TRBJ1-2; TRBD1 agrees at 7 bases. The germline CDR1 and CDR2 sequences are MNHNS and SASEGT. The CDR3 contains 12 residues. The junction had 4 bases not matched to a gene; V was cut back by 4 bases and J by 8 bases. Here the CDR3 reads CASSAGQAGYTF. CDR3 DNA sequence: TGTGCCAGCAGTGCAGGACAGGCCGGCTACACCTTC.

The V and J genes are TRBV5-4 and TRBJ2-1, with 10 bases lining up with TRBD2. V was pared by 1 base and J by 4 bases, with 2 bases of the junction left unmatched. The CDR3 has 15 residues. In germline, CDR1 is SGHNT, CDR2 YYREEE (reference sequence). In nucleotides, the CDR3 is TGTGCCAGCAGCTTGACTAGCGGGGTGTACAATGAGCAGTTCTTC. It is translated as CASSLTSGVYNEQFF.

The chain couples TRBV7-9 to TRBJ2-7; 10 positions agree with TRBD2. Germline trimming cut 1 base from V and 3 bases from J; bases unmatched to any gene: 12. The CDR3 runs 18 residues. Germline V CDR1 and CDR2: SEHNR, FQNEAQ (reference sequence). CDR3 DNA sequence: TGTGCCAGCAGCTTAGGCCCCCCTAAGCGGGGGGGTAACTACGAGCAGTACTTC. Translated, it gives CASSLGPPKRGGNYEQYF.

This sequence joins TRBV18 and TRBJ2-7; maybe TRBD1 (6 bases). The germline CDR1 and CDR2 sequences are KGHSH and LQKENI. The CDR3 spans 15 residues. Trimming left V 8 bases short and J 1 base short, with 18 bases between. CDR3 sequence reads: CASAAYWGLSYEQYF. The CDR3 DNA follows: TGTGCCAGCGCAGCTTATTGGGGGCTGTCCTACGAGCAGTACTTC. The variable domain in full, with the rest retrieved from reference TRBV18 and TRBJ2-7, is NAGVMQNPRHLVRRRGQEARLRCSPMKGHSHVYWYRQLPEEGLKFMVYLQKENIIDESGMPKERFSAEFPKEGPSILRIQQVVRGDSAAYFCASAAYWGLSYEQYFGPGTRLTVT.

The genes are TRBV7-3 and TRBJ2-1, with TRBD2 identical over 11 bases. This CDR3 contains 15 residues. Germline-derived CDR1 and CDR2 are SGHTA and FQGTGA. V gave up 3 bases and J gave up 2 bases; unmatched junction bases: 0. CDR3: CASSFSGGAYNEQFF. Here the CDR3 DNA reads TGTGCCAGCAGCTTTAGCGGGGGGGCCTACAATGAGCAGTTCTTC. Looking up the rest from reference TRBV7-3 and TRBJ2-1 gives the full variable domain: GAGVSQTPSNKVTEKGKYVELRCDPISGHTALYWYRQSLGQGPEFLIYFQGTGAADDSGLPNDRFFAVRPEGSVSTLKIQRTERGDSAVYLCASSFSGGAYNEQFFGPGTRLTVL.

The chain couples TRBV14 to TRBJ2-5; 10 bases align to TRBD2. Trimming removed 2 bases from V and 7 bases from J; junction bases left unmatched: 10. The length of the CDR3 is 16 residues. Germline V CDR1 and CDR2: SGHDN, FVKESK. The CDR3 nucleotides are TGTGCCAGCAGCCAAACAACTAGCGGGACCTCGGGGACCCAGTACTTC. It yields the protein CASSQTTSGTSGTQYF. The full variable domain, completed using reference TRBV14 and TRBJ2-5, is EAGVTQFPSHSVIEKGQTVTLRCDPISGHDNLYWYRRVMGKEIKFLLHFVKESKQDESGMPNNRFLAERTGGTYSTLKVQPAELEDSGVYFCASSQTTSGTSGTQYFGPGTRLLVL.

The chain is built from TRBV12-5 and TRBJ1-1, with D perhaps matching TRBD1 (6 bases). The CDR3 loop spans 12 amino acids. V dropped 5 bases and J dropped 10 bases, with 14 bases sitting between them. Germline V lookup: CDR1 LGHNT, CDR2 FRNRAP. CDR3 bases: TGTGCTAGTGGTACCGGACAGATCGCAGCTTTCTTT. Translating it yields CASGTGQIAAFF.

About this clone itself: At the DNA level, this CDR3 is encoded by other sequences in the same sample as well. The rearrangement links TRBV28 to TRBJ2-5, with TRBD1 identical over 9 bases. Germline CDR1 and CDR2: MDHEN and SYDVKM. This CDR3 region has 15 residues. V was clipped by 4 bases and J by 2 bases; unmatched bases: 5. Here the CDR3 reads CASSSTGTGQETQYF. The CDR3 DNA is TGTGCCAGCAGTTCGACCGGGACAGGGCAAGAGACCCAGTACTTC.

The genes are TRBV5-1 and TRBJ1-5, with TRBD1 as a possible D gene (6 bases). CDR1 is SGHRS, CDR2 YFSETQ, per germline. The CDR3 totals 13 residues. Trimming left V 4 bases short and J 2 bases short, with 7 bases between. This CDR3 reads CASSPGGNQPQHF. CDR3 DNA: TGCGCCAGCAGCCCAGGGGGCAATCAGCCCCAGCATTTT. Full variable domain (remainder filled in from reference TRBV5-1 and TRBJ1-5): KAGVTQTPRYLIKTRGQQVTLSCSPISGHRSVSWYQQTPGQGLQFLFEYFSETQRNKGNFPGRFSGRQFSNSRSEMNVSTLELGDSALYLCASSPGGNQPQHFGDGTRLSIL.

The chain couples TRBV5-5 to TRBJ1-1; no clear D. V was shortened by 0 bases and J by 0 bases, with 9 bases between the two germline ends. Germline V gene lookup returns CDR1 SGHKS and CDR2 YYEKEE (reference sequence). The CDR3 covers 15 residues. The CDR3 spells CASSLALQMNTEAFF. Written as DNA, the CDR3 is TGTGCCAGCAGCTTGGCTTTACAGATGAACACTGAAGCTTTCTTT.

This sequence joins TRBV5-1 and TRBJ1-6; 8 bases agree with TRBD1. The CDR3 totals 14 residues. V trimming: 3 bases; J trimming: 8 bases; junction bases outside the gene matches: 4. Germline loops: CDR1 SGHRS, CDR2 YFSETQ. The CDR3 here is CASSSTGDYSPLHF. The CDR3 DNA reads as TGCGCCAGCAGCTCGACAGGGGACTATTCACCCCTCCACTTT.

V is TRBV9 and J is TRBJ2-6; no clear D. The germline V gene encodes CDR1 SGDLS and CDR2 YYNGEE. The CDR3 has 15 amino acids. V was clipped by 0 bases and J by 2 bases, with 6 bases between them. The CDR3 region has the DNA TGTGCCAGCAGCGTAGAGAGAGCTGGGGCCAACGTCCTGACTTTC. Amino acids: CASSVERAGANVLTF. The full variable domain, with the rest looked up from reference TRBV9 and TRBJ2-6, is DSGVTQTPKHLITATGQRVTLRCSPRSGDLSVYWYQQSLDQGLQFLIQYYNGEERAKGNILERFSAQQFPDLHSELNLSSLELGDSALYFCASSVERAGANVLTFGAGSRLTVL.

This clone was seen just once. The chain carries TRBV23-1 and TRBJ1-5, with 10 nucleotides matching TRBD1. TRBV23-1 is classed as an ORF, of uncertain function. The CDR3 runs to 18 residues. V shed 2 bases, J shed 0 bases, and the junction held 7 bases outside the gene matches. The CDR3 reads CASSQVRDRGNSNQPQHF. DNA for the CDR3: TGCGCCAGCAGTCAAGTGCGGGACAGGGGTAATAGCAATCAGCCCCAGCATTTT.

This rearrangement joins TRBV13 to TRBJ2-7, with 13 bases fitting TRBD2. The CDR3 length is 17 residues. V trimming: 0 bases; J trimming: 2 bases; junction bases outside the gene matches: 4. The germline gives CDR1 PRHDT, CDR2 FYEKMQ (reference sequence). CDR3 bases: TGTGCCAGCAGCTTAGGACTAGCGGGAGGGCCCACCTACGAGCAGTACTTC. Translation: CASSLGLAGGPTYEQYF.

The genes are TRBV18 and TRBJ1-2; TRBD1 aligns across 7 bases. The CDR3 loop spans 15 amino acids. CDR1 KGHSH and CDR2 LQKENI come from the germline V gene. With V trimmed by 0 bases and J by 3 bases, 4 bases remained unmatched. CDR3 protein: CASSPPRGGDYGYTF. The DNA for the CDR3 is TGTGCCAGCTCACCACCTCGAGGGGGCGACTATGGCTACACCTTC.

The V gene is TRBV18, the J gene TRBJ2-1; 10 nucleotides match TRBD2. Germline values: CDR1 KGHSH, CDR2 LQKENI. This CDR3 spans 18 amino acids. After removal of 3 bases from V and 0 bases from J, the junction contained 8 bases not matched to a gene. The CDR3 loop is CASSPRTSGSSSYNEQFF. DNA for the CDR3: TGTGCCAGCTCACCGCGGACTAGCGGATCGAGCTCCTACAATGAGCAGTTCTTC.

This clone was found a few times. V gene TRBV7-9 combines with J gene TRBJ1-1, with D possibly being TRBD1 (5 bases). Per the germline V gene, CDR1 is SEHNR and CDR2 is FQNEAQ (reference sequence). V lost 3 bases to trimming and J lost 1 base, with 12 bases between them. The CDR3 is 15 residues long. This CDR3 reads CASSLQLGGNTEAFF. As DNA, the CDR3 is TGTGCCAGCAGCTTGCAGTTGGGGGGGAACACTGAAGCTTTCTTT.

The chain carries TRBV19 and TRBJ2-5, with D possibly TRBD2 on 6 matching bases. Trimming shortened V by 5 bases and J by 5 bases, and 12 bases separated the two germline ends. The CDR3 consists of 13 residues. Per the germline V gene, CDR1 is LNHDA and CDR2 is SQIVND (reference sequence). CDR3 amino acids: CASSWVAAETQYF. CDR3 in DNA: TGTGCCAGTAGTTGGGTAGCGGCCGAGACCCAGTACTTC.

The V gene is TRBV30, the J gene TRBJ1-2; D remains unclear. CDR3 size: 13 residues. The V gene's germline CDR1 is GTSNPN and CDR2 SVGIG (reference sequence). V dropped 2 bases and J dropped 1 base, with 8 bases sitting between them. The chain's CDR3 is CAWSISLNYGYTF. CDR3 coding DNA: TGTGCCTGGAGTATATCCCTTAACTATGGCTACACCTTC.

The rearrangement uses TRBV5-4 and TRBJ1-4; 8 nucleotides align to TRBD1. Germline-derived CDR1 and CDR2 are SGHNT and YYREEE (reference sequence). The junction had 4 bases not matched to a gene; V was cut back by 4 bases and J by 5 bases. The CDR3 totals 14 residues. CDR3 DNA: TGTGCCAGCAGCCCTGGACAGGGCAATGAAAAACTGTTTTTT. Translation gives CASSPGQGNEKLFF.

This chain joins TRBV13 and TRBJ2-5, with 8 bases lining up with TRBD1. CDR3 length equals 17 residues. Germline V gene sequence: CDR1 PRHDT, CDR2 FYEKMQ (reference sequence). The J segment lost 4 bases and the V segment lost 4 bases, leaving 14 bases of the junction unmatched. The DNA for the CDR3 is TGTGCCAGCAGCTCACTTTCAGGGGGCGGTAAGCGAGAGACCCAGTACTTC. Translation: CASSSLSGGGKRETQYF.

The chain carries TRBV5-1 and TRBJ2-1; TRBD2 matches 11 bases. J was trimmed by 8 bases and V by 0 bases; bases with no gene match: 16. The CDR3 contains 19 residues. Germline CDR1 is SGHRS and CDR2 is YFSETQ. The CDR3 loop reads CASSLVPGLATSGSDEQFF. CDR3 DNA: TGCGCCAGCAGCTTGGTTCCGGGTCTCGCTACTAGCGGGAGTGATGAGCAGTTCTTC.